The 19 T cell receptor beta chains below were found in one sample sequenced in a study of ipilimumab plus nivolumab after autologous stem cell transplantation. Only in-frame clones appear in the TCRdb table, and some are missing; sequencing was by immunoSEQ multiplex PCR. Found here are about 19,000 clones, 81% of them singletons; the top ten hold about 6.3%. The sample was PBMCs, taken in a trial of ipilimumab plus nivolumab as post-transplant consolidation. The receptor source for this set is a male donor with diffuse large B-cell lymphoma.

The chain couples TRBV5-1 to TRBJ2-3; D ambiguous. CDR3 length equals 16 residues. Germline CDR1 and CDR2: SGHRS and YFSETQ. The V end was cut by 0 bases, the J end by 0 bases, with 11 bases between. As DNA, the CDR3 is TGCGCCAGCAGCTTGGGGGCAGTTGAAAGCACAGATACGCAGTATTTT. Translating it yields CASSLGAVESTDTQYF.

The V gene is TRBV15, the J gene TRBJ1-5; D perhaps matches TRBD1 (6 bases). This CDR3 contains 14 residues. Trimming removed 1 base at V and 9 bases at J, with 13 bases between. Germline CDR1 reads LNHNV; CDR2 reads YYDKDF (reference sequence). CDR3 DNA sequence: TGTGCCACCAGCAGAGCGGCTGGGGGCATGCCCCAGCATTTT. Translated: CATSRAAGGMPQHF.

The genes are TRBV7-8 and TRBJ1-3; D remains unclear. The CDR3 covers 18 residues. Trimming took off 4 bases at V and 4 bases at J, with 23 bases between the two ends. Germline V gene lookup returns CDR1 SGHVS and CDR2 FQNEAQ. The CDR3 protein is CASSSDLQPRPSGNTIYF. CDR3 in DNA: TGTGCCAGCAGCTCTGACCTGCAACCGCGGCCCTCAGGAAACACCATATATTTT.

For this clone: At one end the junction does not follow the germline gene, possibly because of a read error. Written as DNA, the CDR3 is TGTGCCGGCAGTGGGATGACAGGGGCGTCAGAGACCCAGTACTTC. It specifies CAGSGMTGASETQYF. The V and J genes are TRBV25-1 and TRBJ2-5, with TRBD1 identical over 8 bases. The CDR3 is made up of 15 amino acids. Germline assignment: CDR1 MGHDK and CDR2 SYGVNS. The variable domain in full, completed from reference TRBV25-1 and TRBJ2-5, reads EADIYQTPRYLVIGTGKKITLECSQTMGHDKMYWYQQDPGMELHLIHYSYGVNSTEKGDLSSESTVSRIRTEHFPLTLESARPSHTSQYLCAGSGMTGASETQYFGPGTRLLVL.

This chain uses TRBV10-1 with TRBJ1-1; D not certain. Germline V CDR1 and CDR2: WNHNN, SYGVQD (reference sequence). This CDR3 has 15 amino acids. Between the trimmed V and J ends, which lost 7 bases and 2 bases, there was a span of 17 bases. For the CDR3, the DNA is TGCGCCAGCACCACTACATTAATCGTAAACACTGAAGCTTTCTTT. This sequence encodes CASTTTLIVNTEAFF.

The rearrangement links TRBV11-2 to TRBJ1-1, with D possibly matching TRBD1 (6 bases). Per the germline V gene, CDR1 is SGHAT and CDR2 is FQNNGV. The CDR3 is made up of 14 amino acids. V gave up 4 bases and J gave up 8 bases, with 17 bases separating them. The CDR3 here is CASSYQGNGREAFF. The DNA of the CDR3 is TGTGCCAGCAGCTACCAGGGGAATGGTAGGGAAGCTTTCTTT. Combining the CDR3 with reference TRBV11-2 and TRBJ1-1 gives the whole variable domain EAGVAQSPRYKIIEKRQSVAFWCNPISGHATLYWYQQILGQGPKLLIQFQNNGVVDDSQLPKDRFSAERLKGVDSTLKIQPAKLEDSAVYLCASSYQGNGREAFFGQGTRLTVV.

The chain has TRBV27 and TRBJ2-4; tentative D call: TRBD2 (6 bases). The V end lost 3 bases, the J end lost 2 bases, and 8 bases lay between the germline ends. Germline values: CDR1 MNHEY, CDR2 SMNVEV (reference sequence). This CDR3 region has 14 residues. CDR3 loop: CASSLGGSKNIQYF. As DNA, the CDR3 is TGTGCCAGCAGTTTGGGAGGATCCAAAAACATTCAGTACTTC.

A single count supports this clone. This sequence joins TRBV6-6 and TRBJ1-2; D not certain. The CDR3 runs to 14 residues. Trimming took off 5 bases at V and 8 bases at J, with 18 bases between the two ends. Germline V CDR1 and CDR2: MNHNY, SVGAGI (reference sequence). The CDR3 DNA reads as TGTGCCAGCAGTCCGGACCTAACCCGAGGAGGCTACACCTTC. Protein sequence: CASSPDLTRGGYTF.

V and J are TRBV21-1 and TRBJ1-4. TRBV21-1 is annotated as a pseudogene. The CDR3 consists of 13 residues. DNA for the CDR3: TGTGCCAGCCGTGCGGGGGGCTCTCGGAAAACTGTTTTT. This sequence encodes CASRAGGSRKTVF.

CDR3 sequence reads: CASSLRGSSSYNEQFF. DNA for the CDR3: TGTGCCAGCAGCTTACGGGGCAGTAGCTCCTACAATGAGCAGTTCTTC. The V call is TRBV7-3, the J call TRBJ2-1; D tentatively reads TRBD1 or TRBD2 (5 bases each). Germline V gene data show CDR1 as SGHTA and CDR2 as FQGTGA. This CDR3 is built from 16 residues. V was pared by 2 bases and J by 0 bases, with 11 bases between.

The table lists this clone with a few counts. J is TRBJ2-3 and V is TRBV9; 7 nucleotides match TRBD1. Trimming at V came to 3 bases and at J to 0 bases, leaving 4 bases not matched to a gene. The CDR3 has 15 residues. The V gene's germline CDR1 is SGDLS and CDR2 YYNGEE. The DNA of the CDR3 is TGTGCCAGCAGCGGCCGGGACAGAAGCACAGATACGCAGTATTTT. It translates to CASSGRDRSTDTQYF.

The J gene is TRBJ1-1, the V gene TRBV2; weak D call: TRBD1 (6 bases). Germline CDR1 reads SNHLY; CDR2 reads FYNNEI. V was pared by 7 bases and J by 4 bases, with 13 bases between. CDR3 length: 13 residues. The CDR3 is CASTRGEGTEAFF. For the CDR3, the DNA is TGTGCCAGCACGAGGGGGGAAGGCACTGAAGCTTTCTTT.

The chain recombines TRBV19 with TRBJ2-5; D may be TRBD1 (6 bases). V was clipped by 1 base and J by 2 bases, with 14 bases between them. This CDR3 has 16 residues. Germline assignment: CDR1 LNHDA and CDR2 SQIVND (reference sequence). The CDR3 sequence is CASSIGAPTGQETQYF. For the CDR3, the DNA is TGTGCCAGTAGTATAGGGGCCCCCACAGGGCAAGAGACCCAGTACTTC.

This clone has a single count. The chain combines TRBV4-3 with TRBJ1-4; a weak D match, TRBD1 (6 bases). The germline V gene encodes CDR1 LGHNA and CDR2 YSLEER. V lost 0 bases to trimming and J lost 3 bases, with 14 bases between them. The CDR3 covers 17 residues. CDR3 in amino acids: CASSQEGHWGSNEKLFF. CDR3 nucleotide sequence: TGCGCCAGCAGCCAAGAGGGACACTGGGGATCTAATGAAAAACTGTTTTTT.

About this clone: One junction end does not reproduce the germline sequence, and a read error may be involved. The V call is TRBV7-9, the J call TRBJ2-3; D remains unclear. CDR3 length: 15 residues. Germline CDR1 reads SEHNR; CDR2 reads FQNEAQ (reference sequence). As DNA, the CDR3 is TGCGCCAGCAGCCAAGACGATGCGGCGACAGATACGCAGTATTTT. Its translation: CASSQDDAATDTQYF.

V usage is TRBV30 and J usage is TRBJ1-4, with D maybe TRBD1 (5 bases). CDR3 length equals 13 residues. Germline loops: CDR1 GTSNPN, CDR2 SVGIG (reference sequence). Trimming shortened V by 2 bases and J by 6 bases, and 10 bases separated the two germline ends. The CDR3 bases are TGTGCCTGGAGTATCCGGGGGTATGAAAAACTGTTTTTT. Translation: CAWSIRGYEKLFF.

The chain couples TRBV19 to TRBJ2-1, with TRBD1 matching over 8 bases. V shed 5 bases, J shed 7 bases, and the junction held 10 bases outside the gene matches. The germline CDR1 and CDR2 sequences are LNHDA and SQIVND (reference sequence). This CDR3 has 15 residues. The CDR3 reads CASSDFGTGHNEQFF. The CDR3, as DNA: TGTGCCAGTAGTGACTTCGGGACAGGACATAATGAGCAGTTCTTC.

The genes are TRBV13 and TRBJ2-3; weak D call: TRBD2 (6 bases). V was clipped by 4 bases and J by 2 bases, with 19 bases between them. Germline V gene data show CDR1 as PRHDT and CDR2 as FYEKMQ (reference sequence). This CDR3 is built from 17 residues. This chain's CDR3 is CASSSYRSRGSTDTQYF. The CDR3 nucleotides are TGTGCCAGCAGCTCCTACCGCTCGCGGGGCTCCACAGATACGCAGTATTTT.

Comment on this clone: The same CDR3 is also encoded by other DNA sequences in this sample. The chain uses TRBV5-1 and TRBJ1-2, with D hard to call. Trimming pared 1 base from V and 3 bases from J, leaving 10 bases between. The length of the CDR3 is 14 residues. CDR1 SGHRS and CDR2 YFSETQ come from the germline V gene. Written as DNA, the CDR3 is TGCGCCAGCAGCTTGACAGTGACCGACTATGGCTACACCTTC. Translation: CASSLTVTDYGYTF.